The rows below give T cell receptor beta chains drawn from one sample of a study of breast tumors, draining lymph nodes, adjacent tissues. TCRdb processed the multiplex PCR reads anew with MiXCR; each CDR3 protein has one entry. Of tens of thousands of distinct CDR3 sequences in the sample, around 30% were seen once. Input material: axillary lymph node tissue. All receptors come from a female donor with breast cancer. Some clones in this sample may be carry-over from other donors' samples. Each CDR3 is given without its conserved first and last residue. Fields, in order: V gene, J gene, CDR3 protein.

>TRBV6-5|TRBJ1-6
ASTRGDTLSNSPLH
>TRBV7-2|TRBJ2-3
ASSRTSGRAVTDTQY
>TRBV10-3|TRBJ1-1
AISESGQGYTEAF
>TRBV20-1|TRBJ1-1
SASRPKEGFALVAF
>TRBV7-2|TRBJ2-2
ASSLASGNYEQYFGPGTGELF
>TRBV7-6|TRBJ2-2
ASSLGARSGSYTGELF
>TRBV2|TRBJ2-5
ASSDGGAPGETQY
>TRBV4-1|TRBJ1-1
ASSQERGYTEAF
>TRBV7-6|TRBJ1-3
ASSQPGQGHTIY
>TRBV7-2|TRBJ2-7
ASSISSRGVSEQH
>TRBV12-3/TRBV12-4|TRBJ2-1
ASSQTGGSYNEQF
>TRBV10-3|TRBJ2-1
AISERLEAGGFEQF
>TRBV19|TRBJ1-6
ASNLGGSYNSPLH
>TRBV7-9|TRBJ2-5
ASSHLAGAIRRETQY
>TRBV12-3/TRBV12-4|TRBJ2-1
ASSLGDLGEQF
>TRBV30|TRBJ1-2
ASVAGANYGYT
>TRBV11-3|TRBJ2-5
ASSEGGRTFQEAQY
>TRBV18|TRBJ2-4
ASSPYTTGTNIQY
>TRBV2|TRBJ1-6
ASRGERDSPLH
>TRBV5-1|TRBJ2-1
ASTGLRGDEQF
>TRBV14|TRBJ2-4
ASSQELGGGPGKNIQY
>TRBV15|TRBJ1-5
ATSVVGSSNQPQH
>TRBV10-3|TRBJ1-4
AISESGGEGDEKLF
>TRBV11-2|TRBJ1-2
ASSLATGESGYT
>TRBV20-1|TRBJ2-5
SAPWAGGPIRETQY
>TRBV6-6|TRBJ2-1
ASSNTSGNENEQF
>TRBV11-3|TRBJ2-2
ASSLEIYYGELF